The clone carrying this TCR beta chain was found many times. Its target is not known. This record belongs to a study of CD8 T cells in ankylosing spondylitis. Study results and limitations: Clones tied to disease were said to be significantly enriched in matched ankylosing spondylitis synovial fluid.

Each CDR3 protein gets one entry after TCRdb re-called the 5' RACE reads with MiXCR. The table has 150,000 to 200,000 distinct CDR3 sequences, around 17% seen once; the top ten hold approximately 7.8%. The CDR3 totals 12 residues. The J segment lost 10 bases and the V segment lost 5 bases, leaving 5 bases of the junction unmatched. Germline-derived CDR1 and CDR2 are SGHTA and FQGNSA. The sequence was collected from a male donor with ankylosing spondylitis or in good health (not recorded which). Sequencing was carried out using blood, either unsorted or a sorted T cell fraction (not recorded which). The chain has TRBV7-2 and TRBJ2-3; 8 nucleotides match TRBD1. The CDR3 DNA reads TGTGCCAGCAGCATACGACAGGGGCCGCAGTATTTT. It codes for CASSIRQGPQYF.